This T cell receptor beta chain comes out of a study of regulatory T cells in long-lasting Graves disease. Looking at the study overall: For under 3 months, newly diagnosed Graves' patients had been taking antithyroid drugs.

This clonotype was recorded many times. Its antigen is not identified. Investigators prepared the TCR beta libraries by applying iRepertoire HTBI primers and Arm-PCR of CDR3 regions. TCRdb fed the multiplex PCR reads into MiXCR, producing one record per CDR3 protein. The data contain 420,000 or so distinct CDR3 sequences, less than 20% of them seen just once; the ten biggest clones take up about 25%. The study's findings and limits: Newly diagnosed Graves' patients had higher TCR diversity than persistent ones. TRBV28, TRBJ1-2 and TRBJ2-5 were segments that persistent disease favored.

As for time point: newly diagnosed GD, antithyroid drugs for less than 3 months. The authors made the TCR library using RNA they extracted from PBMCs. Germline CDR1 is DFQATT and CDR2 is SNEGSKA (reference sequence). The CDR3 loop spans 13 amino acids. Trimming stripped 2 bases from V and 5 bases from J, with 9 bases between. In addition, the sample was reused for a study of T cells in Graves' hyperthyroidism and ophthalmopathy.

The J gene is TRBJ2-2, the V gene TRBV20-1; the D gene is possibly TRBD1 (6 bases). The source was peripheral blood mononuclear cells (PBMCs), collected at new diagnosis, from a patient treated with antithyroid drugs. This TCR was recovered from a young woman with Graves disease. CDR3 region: CSARRQATGELFF. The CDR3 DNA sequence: TGCAGTGCTAGAAGACAGGCTACCGGGGAGCTGTTTTTT.